Each of the 5 T cell receptor beta chains below was sequenced from the same sample in a study of blood T cell repertoires in COVID-19 (dated by TCRdb to about 2020). The library was prepared using the immunoSEQ multiplex PCR assay. Not all clones reach the TCRdb copy of this immuneACCESS table, which keeps in-frame sequences only. Checked studies attribute under half of the gap to unresolved V genes and leave the rest unexplained. Present in this sample are 100,000 or so clones, approximately 72% of which were seen just once. Roughly 19% of the sample rests with the top ten. The sample was peripheral blood. The receptors stem from a woman between 65 and 79 years old with acute or convalescent COVID-19.

Worth noting for this clone: This may come from a read error, since a much larger clone is one base off. The V gene is TRBV5-1, the J gene TRBJ2-7; TRBD2 matches at 8 bases. CDR3 length: 16 amino acids. Germline CDR1 SGHRS, CDR2 YFSETQ. V lost 10 bases to trimming and J lost 7 bases; unmatched junction nucleotides: 22. The CDR3 spells CARLPGRGGRGGEQYF. The CDR3 nucleotides are TGCGCCCGCTTGCCCGGTCGGGGGGGCCGGGGGGGGGAGCAGTACTTC.

The rearrangement uses TRBV11-2 and TRBJ2-7, with a weak D call TRBD2 (5 bases). Germline CDR1 and CDR2: SGHAT and FQNNGV. The CDR3 runs to 13 residues. The germline V and J ends were trimmed by 3 bases and 6 bases, with 12 bases remaining between them. The CDR3 sequence: CASSFSDWGEQYF. Here the CDR3 DNA reads TGTGCCAGCAGCTTTTCGGACTGGGGCGAGCAGTACTTC.

This clone was seen many times. The chain recombines TRBV3-1 (or the pseudogene TRBV3-2) with TRBJ1-4; D remains unclear. Germline V gene sequence: CDR1 LGHDT, CDR2 YNNKEL (reference sequence). The CDR3 totals 14 residues. The germline V and J ends were trimmed by 0 bases and 8 bases, with 10 bases remaining between them. CDR3 sequence: CASSQDRSTEKLFF. CDR3 coding DNA: TGTGCCAGCAGCCAAGATAGGAGTACAGAAAAACTGTTTTTT.

The J gene is TRBJ2-1, the V gene TRBV9; TRBD2 might be the D (5 bases). This CDR3 comprises 13 residues. Germline CDR1 and CDR2: SGDLS and YYNGEE. Trimming took 0 bases from V and 9 from J, leaving 10 bases between them. CDR3 coding DNA: TGTGCCAGCAGCGTAGCTGCGAGCGGTGAGCAGTTCTTC. This encodes CASSVAASGEQFF.

This rearrangement joins TRBV6-4 to TRBJ2-1; a possible D gene is TRBD2 (5 bases). The V gene lost 3 bases and the J gene lost 0 bases, with 12 bases spanning the gap. The CDR3 covers 16 residues. Per germline, CDR1 MRHNA and CDR2 SNTAGT. Here the CDR3 reads CASSESRASSYNEQFF. CDR3 coding DNA: TGTGCCAGCAGTGAATCGCGGGCTAGCTCCTACAATGAGCAGTTCTTC.